This TCR beta chain was sequenced for a study of T-cell reconstitution after alpha-beta-depleted transplantation in children (dated by TCRdb to 2016 to 2017). Concerning the study at large: Using TCR repertoire profiling, the study followed T-cell immune reconstitution in a quantitative way in children after TCRalphabeta/CD19-depleted allogeneic hematopoietic cell transplantation.

The library was made by PCR. Sequencing was carried out with an Illumina HiSeq 2500. Molecular barcoding was employed in the preparation of TCR libraries, with unique molecular identifiers being used to normalize TCRbeta repertoire quantification. Clones were called with MiXCR by TCRdb after fastp trimmed the public reads at Q25, and only in-frame beta chains were retained. Each entry is one CDR3 protein sequence, shown with its most common DNA and genes. Within this sample are 200,000 to 250,000 distinct CDR3 sequences, with roughly 8% of them counted one time only. The ten top clones hold 6.3% of the sample. The table lists this clonotype with many counts. It has no known antigen specificity. No qualities accompany the bases; no much larger clone lies one base away. Trimming leaves V shorter by 6 bases and J shorter by 4 bases, with the junction holding 14 bases beyond the gene matches. From cysteine to phenylalanine, the CDR3 is 16 amino acids long. Here the CDR3 DNA is all that survives: 48 bases in frame from base 1. CDR1 and CDR2 (SEHNR, FQNEAQ) derive from the germline V gene (reference sequence).

Beyond this particular receptor, the publication reports: Over the following months the frequencies of hyperexpanded clones went down, and after one year T-cell counts and TCRbeta diversity were mostly credited to newly produced T cells. The apparently early alphabetaT-cell count recovery about two months after transplant was reportedly dependent on only several hundred rapidly expanded clones derived from non-depleted graft cells. The high TCRbeta diversity at day 60 in some patients was ascribed to recipient T cells and intrathymic progenitors that had survived conditioning.

The sample's treatment or condition, from its label and the paper: allogeneic hematopoietic cell transplantation with graft depleted of TCRalphabeta T cells and CD19 B cells. Transplant recipients were children who received TCRalphabeta/CD19-depleted allogeneic hematopoietic cell grafts. This TCR was sampled from a male patient aged 10-17 years who had a stem cell transplant for acute lymphoblastic leukemia, so the T cells may come from the graft donor. This specimen was PBMCs, mostly from graft donor cells, taken 180 days after TCRalphabeta/CD19-depleted stem cell transplant. The chain links TRBV7-9 with TRBJ1-1; 7 central nucleotides agree with TRBD1. The DNA sequence is TGTGCCAGCAGTACCACAGGGGCAGGGAAGGGCACTGAAGCTTTCTTT. The translation is CASSTTGAGKGTEAFF.